The present T cell receptor (beta chain) was sequenced within a study of early stage breast cancer tumors. Across the study: Of around 16 invasive breast tumors, about a dozen were hormone receptor-positive, HER2-negative.

With respect to this clone: The antigen is not known.

Some clones are missing from TCRdb's copy, which holds only in-frame ones; the method was immunoSEQ multiplex PCR. The data hold about 19,000 clones, with 83% observed a single time. Overall study results and limits: Tumor and normal breast were distinguished via blood comparison in about 90% of the 16 patients.

This CDR3 is 14 amino acids long. V lost 5 bases to trimming and J lost 3 bases, with 11 bases between them. Germline V gene data show CDR1 as LNHDA and CDR2 as SQIVND (reference sequence). Sequenced material: blood. V and J are TRBV19 and TRBJ1-5; a weak D match, TRBD1 (5 bases). The clonotype comes from a person between 70 and 80 years old with breast cancer. The CDR3 region has the DNA TGTGCCAGTAGTCGGACCAGGGACAATCAGCCCCAGCATTTT. Translating it yields CASSRTRDNQPQHF.